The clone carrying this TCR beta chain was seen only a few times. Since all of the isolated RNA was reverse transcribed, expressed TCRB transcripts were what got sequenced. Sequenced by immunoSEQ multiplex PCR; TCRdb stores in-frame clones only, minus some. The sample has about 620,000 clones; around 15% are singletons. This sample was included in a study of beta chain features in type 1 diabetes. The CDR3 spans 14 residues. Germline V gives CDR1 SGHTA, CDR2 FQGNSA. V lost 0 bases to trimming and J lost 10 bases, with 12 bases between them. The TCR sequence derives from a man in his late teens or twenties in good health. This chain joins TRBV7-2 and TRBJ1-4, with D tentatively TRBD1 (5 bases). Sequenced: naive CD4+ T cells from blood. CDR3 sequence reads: CASSLAGAGTKLFF. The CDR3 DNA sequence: TGTGCCAGCAGCTTAGCAGGGGCAGGGACAAAACTGTTTTTT.